The clone carrying this T cell receptor (beta chain) was counted between two and nine times. Antigen specificity is unknown. As the method for making TCR beta libraries, quantitative 5'-RACE with molecular barcodes was used. TCRdb itself ran the 5' RACE reads through MiXCR, one entry per CDR3 protein. The sample includes some 120,000 distinct CDR3 sequences, approximately 15% of them seen just once. The CDR3 sequence is 15 residues long. Germline assignment: CDR1 DFQATT and CDR2 SNEGSKA (reference sequence). The V and J ends lost 0 bases and 1 base respectively, with 12 bases between them. This sample is part of a study of CD8 T cells in ankylosing spondylitis. Study-level results: In ankylosing spondylitis blood, a motif of roughly 8 highly homologous TCR beta variants appeared characteristic. Reports say disease-linked clones showed up significantly more in matched ankylosing spondylitis synovial fluid. Clones linked with disease were CD8+ and fairly uncommon in the peripheral blood.

Sample: blood, either unsorted or a sorted T cell fraction (not recorded which). The receptor's source is a female donor with ankylosing spondylitis or in good health (not recorded which). The chain recombines TRBV20-1 with TRBJ1-1, with TRBD1 as a possible D gene (5 bases). CDR3 in amino acids: CSARDQGAANTEAFF. The CDR3 bases are TGCAGTGCTAGAGATCAAGGGGCAGCGAACACTGAAGCTTTCTTT.